This T cell receptor beta chain was sequenced for a study of control samples from healthy donors and cancer patients. Germline lookup yields CDR1 PRHDT and CDR2 FYEKMQ (reference sequence). The CDR3 sequence is 22 residues long. The trim removed 0 bases at V and 2 bases at J, leaving 23 bases unmatched. The assay was immunoSEQ multiplex PCR, and TCRdb's table has in-frame clones only and misses some. The table lists tens of thousands of clones, 85% to 95% of them singletons, with approximately 1.5% in the top ten. The chain recombines TRBV13 with TRBJ2-5; 8 bases are shared with TRBD2. This receptor was taken from a woman aged 30 to 39 in good health. Input material: blood. The CDR3, as DNA: TGTGCCAGCAGCTTAGGCCCCTTCAGGCCAGAACGGGGCGGGAGGCGGCAAGAGACCCAGTACTTC. This sequence encodes CASSLGPFRPERGGRRQETQYF.